This T cell receptor beta chain came from a study of CD8 T cells in Susac syndrome. Reverse transcription used roughly 0.45 to 1 ug RNA and random hexamers. TCRdb re-derived calls from the immunoSEQ multiplex PCR reads in MiXCR, one entry per CDR3 protein. The sample records under 200,000 distinct CDR3 sequences, around 90% being singletons. Isolation of CD8+ and CD4+ T cells was performed negatively, whereas enrichment of TEMRA cells was done by FACS. The ends were cut back, 1 base at V and 11 bases at J, with 10 bases in the middle. The CDR3 extends over 12 amino acids. The V gene's germline CDR1 is MGHRA and CDR2 YSYEKL.

This receptor was taken from a human donor with Susac syndrome. V gene TRBV4-1 combines with J gene TRBJ2-3; D ambiguous. The specimen was CD4+ T cells from PBMCs. The DNA of the CDR3 is TGCGCCAGCAGCCAAGTGGGTGTTAAGCAGTATTTT. This codes for CASSQVGVKQYF.